This T cell receptor beta chain comes out of a study of T cell repertoires in cytomegalovirus infection. In the study overall: In the study, CMV epitopes included recently identified HLA-C-restricted and well-studied HLA-B-restricted ones. Public TCR beta signatures marked donors with CMV infection and the matching HLA.

Points from the study as a whole: Adding up the frequency of public TCR beta families identified people who carried CMV plus the relevant HLA. There were HLA-C-restricted CMV-specific TCR beta clonotypes dominating the ex vivo response.

The CDR3 extends over 13 amino acids. Germline CDR1 and CDR2: SEHNR and FQNEAQ (reference sequence). The V and J ends lost 6 bases and 3 bases, in that order; junction bases with no gene match: 1. This clonotype was found many times. Antigen specificity is unknown. TCRdb itself ran the reads through MiXCR, one entry per CDR3 protein. Of 150,000 to 200,000 distinct CDR3 sequences in the sample, about 20% were seen once. This rearrangement joins TRBV7-9 to TRBJ2-7; 11 bases are shared with TRBD1. The sample consisted of CD8+ T cells from cultured PBMCs, taken from culture after CMV antigen stimulation. The sequence was collected from a human donor in good health (CMV status not recorded). Some clones in this sample may be carry-over from other donors' samples. The CDR3 reads CASSGTGGYEQYF. DNA of the CDR3: TGTGCCAGCAGTGGGACAGGGGGCTACGAGCAGTACTTC. Combining the CDR3 with reference TRBV7-9 and TRBJ2-7 gives the whole variable domain DTGVSQNPRHKITKRGQNVTFRCDPISEHNRLYWYRQTLGQGPEFLTYFQNEAQLEKSRLLSDRFSAERPKGSFSTLEIQRTEQGDSAMYLCASSGTGGYEQYFGPGTRLTVT.